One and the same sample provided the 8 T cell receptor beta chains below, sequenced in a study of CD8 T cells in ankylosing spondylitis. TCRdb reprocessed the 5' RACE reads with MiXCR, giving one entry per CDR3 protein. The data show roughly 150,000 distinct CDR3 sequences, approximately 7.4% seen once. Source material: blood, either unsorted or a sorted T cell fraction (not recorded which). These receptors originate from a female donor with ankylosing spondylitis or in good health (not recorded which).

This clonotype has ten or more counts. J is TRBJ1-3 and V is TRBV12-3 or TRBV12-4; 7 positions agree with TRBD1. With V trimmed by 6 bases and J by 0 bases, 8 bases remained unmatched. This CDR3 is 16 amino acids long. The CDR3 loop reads CASSLLTGYSGNTIYF. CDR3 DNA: TGTGCCAGCAGCTTATTGACAGGGTACTCTGGAAACACCATATATTTT.

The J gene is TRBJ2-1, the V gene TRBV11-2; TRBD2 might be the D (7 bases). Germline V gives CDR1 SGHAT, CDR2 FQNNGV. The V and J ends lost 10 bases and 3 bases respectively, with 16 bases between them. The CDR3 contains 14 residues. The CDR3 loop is CATQGGGHYNEQFF. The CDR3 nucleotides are TGTGCCACCCAAGGCGGGGGCCACTACAATGAGCAGTTCTTC.

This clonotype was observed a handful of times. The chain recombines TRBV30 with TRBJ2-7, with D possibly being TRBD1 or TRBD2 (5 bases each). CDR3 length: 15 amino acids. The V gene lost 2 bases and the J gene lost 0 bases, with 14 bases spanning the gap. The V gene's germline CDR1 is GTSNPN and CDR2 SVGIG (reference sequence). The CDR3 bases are TGTGCCTGGAGTTTCGGGACCCCTGACTCCTACGAGCAGTACTTC. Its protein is CAWSFGTPDSYEQYF.

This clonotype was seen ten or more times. The CDR3 here is CASSRDRGTGELFF. DNA for the CDR3: TGCGCCAGCAGCCGGGACAGAGGCACCGGGGAGCTGTTTTTT. The chain has TRBV4-1 and TRBJ2-2, with 7 bases matching TRBD1. Germline V gene lookup returns CDR1 MGHRA and CDR2 YSYEKL. This CDR3 is 14 amino acids long. With V trimmed by 4 bases and J by 4 bases, 3 bases remained unmatched.

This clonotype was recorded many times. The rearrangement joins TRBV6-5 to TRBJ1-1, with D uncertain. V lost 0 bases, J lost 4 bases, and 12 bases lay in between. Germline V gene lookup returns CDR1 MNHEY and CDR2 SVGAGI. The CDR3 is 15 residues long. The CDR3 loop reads CASSYSPGLGTEAFF. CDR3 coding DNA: TGTGCCAGCAGTTACTCACCCGGGTTGGGCACTGAAGCTTTCTTT.

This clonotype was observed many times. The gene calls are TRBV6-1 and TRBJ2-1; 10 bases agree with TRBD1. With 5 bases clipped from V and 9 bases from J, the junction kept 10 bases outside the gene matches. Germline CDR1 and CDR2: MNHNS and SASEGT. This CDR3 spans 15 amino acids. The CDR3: CASSPRTGGTGEQFF. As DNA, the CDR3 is TGTGCCAGCAGTCCAAGGACAGGGGGAACGGGTGAGCAGTTCTTC.

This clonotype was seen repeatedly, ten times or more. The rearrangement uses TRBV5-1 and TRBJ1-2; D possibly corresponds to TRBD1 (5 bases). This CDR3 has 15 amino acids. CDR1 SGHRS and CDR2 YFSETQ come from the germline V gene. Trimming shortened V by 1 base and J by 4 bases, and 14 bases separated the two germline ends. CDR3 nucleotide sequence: TGCGCCAGCAGCTTGACTGACAGCTTCGTCTATGGCTACACCTTC. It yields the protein CASSLTDSFVYGYTF.

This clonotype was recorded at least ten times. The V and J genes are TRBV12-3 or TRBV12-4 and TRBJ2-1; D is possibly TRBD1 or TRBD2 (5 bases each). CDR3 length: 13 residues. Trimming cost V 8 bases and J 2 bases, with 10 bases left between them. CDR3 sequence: CASWGFTYNEQFF. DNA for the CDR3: TGTGCCAGCTGGGGGTTCACCTACAATGAGCAGTTCTTC.